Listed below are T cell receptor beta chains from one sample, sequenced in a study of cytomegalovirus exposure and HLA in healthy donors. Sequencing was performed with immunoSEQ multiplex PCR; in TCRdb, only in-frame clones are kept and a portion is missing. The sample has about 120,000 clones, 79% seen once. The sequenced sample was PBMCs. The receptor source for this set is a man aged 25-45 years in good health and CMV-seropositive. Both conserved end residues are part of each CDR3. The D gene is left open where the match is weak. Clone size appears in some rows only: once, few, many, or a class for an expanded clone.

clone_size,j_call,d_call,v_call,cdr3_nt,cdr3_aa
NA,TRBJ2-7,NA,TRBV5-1,TGCGCCAGCAGCTTGGGACAGACTTCCTCCTACGAGCAGTACTTC,CASSLGQTSSYEQYF
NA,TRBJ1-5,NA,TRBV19,TGTGCCAGTAGTATCAATCTCGCAGGGGACCATAGCAATCAGCCCCAGCATTTT,CASSINLAGDHSNQPQHF
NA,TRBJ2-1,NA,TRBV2,TGTGCCAGCAGTGACTCTGCGGCCTCCTACAATGAGCAGTTCTTC,CASSDSAASYNEQFF
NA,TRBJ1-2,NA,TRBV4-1,TGCGCCAGCAGCCAAGATTTGGGGCTCGGCTACACCTTC,CASSQDLGLGYTF
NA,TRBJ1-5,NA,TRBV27,TGTGCCAGCAGTTTAAACAGGGCCCAGCCCCAGCATTTT,CASSLNRAQPQHF
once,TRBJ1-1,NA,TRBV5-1,TGCGCCAGCAGCTTGGACAGGAGTATCACTGAAGCTTTCTTT,CASSLDRSITEAFF
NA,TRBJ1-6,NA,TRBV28,TGTGCCAGCAGTCGCCGGATTACGGGGGGTTTTAATTCACCCCTCCACTTT,CASSRRITGGFNSPLHF
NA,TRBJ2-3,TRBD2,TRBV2,TGTGCCAGCAGTCTTCCTGTGGGGACTAGCGGGGCGACGGGGCCAGATACGCAGTATTTT,CASSLPVGTSGATGPDTQYF
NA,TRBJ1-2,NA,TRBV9,TGTGCCAGCAGCGTAGCAGGGGACTATGGCTACACCTTC,CASSVAGDYGYTF
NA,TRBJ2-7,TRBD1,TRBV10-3,TGTGCCATCAGTGGGTGGGACAGACCCTACGAGCAGTACTTC,CAISGWDRPYEQYF
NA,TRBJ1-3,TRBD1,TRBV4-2,TGTGCCAGCAGCCAAGACACGGGACAGGGGGGAAACACCATATATTTT,CASSQDTGQGGNTIYF
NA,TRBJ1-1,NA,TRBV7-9,TGTTCCAGCAGCTCACAGACGAACACTGAAGCTTTCTTT,CSSSSQTNTEAFF
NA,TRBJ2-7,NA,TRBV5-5,TGTGCCAGCAGCTTGATATTTGGGCCGGTCGGCGAGCAGTACTTC,CASSLIFGPVGEQYF